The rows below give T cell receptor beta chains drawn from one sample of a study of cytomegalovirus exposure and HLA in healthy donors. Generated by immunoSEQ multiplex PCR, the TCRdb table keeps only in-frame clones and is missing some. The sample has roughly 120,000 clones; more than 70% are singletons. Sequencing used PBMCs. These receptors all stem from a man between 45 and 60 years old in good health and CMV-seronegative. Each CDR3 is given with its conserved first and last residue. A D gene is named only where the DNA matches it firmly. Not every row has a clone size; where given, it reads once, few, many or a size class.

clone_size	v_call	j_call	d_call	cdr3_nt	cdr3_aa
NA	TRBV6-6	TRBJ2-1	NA	TGTGCCAGCAGCTCCGGGACAACGAGCTCCTACAATGAGCAGTTCTTC	CASSSGTTSSYNEQFF
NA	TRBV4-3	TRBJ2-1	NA	TGCGCCAGCAGCCAAGACCGGGGGAGCTCCTACAATGAGCAGTTCTTC	CASSQDRGSSYNEQFF
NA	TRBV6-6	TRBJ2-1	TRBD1	TGTGCCAGCAGCCCAGGGGGACGGTACAATGAGCAGTTCTTC	CASSPGGRYNEQFF
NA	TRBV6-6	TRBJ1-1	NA	TGTGCCAGCAGTTATTATCGGGGGGAGGGGGCTTTCTTT	CASSYYRGEGAFF
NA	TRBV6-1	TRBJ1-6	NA	TGTGCCAGCAGGGCAGACGGGGTGGCTAATTCACCCCTCCACTTT	CASRADGVANSPLHF
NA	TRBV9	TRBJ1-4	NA	TGTGCCAGCAGCAGGGGGGGCAGGGGTGAAAAACTGTTTTTT	CASSRGGRGEKLFF
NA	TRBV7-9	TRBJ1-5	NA	TGTTCCAGCAGCTTCGGACAGCCCAATCAGCCCCAGCATTTT	CSSSFGQPNQPQHF
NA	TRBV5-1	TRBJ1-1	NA	TGCGCCAGCAGCTCGGACAGTGGGGGCTGTGAAGCTTTCTTT	CASSSDSGGCEAFF
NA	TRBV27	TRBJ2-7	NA	TGTGCCAGCAGTTGGGTTTCAGGGGACGCCTACGAGCAGTACTTC	CASSWVSGDAYEQYF
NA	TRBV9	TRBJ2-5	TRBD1	TGTGCCAGCAGCACGTCCGGGACAGGGGAAGAGACCCAGTACTTC	CASSTSGTGEETQYF
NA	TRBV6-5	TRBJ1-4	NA	TGTGCCAGCAGTTACGACAGAACTAATGAAAAACTGTTTTTT	CASSYDRTNEKLFF
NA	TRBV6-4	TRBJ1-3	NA	TGTGCCAGCACCCGAGGAAGTGCTGGAAACACCATATATTTT	CASTRGSAGNTIYF
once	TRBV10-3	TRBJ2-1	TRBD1	TGTGCCATCAGCCCAGGACAGGGGGGCGATGAGCAGTTCTTC	CAISPGQGGDEQFF
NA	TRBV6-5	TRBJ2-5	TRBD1	TGTGCCAGCAGCCGGGACAGGGGGAACCAAGAGACCCAGTACTTC	CASSRDRGNQETQYF
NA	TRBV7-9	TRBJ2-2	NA	TGTGCCAGCACCTTGCACGGGGTAGGAAACACCGGGGAGCTGTTTTTT	CASTLHGVGNTGELFF
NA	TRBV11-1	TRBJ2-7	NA	TGTGCCAGCAGCCATTCGACAGCGTCCTACGAGCAGTACTTC	CASSHSTASYEQYF
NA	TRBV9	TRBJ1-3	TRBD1	TGTGCCAGCAGCGTAGGGGGAGGGGGACAGGGTCTTTCCTCTGGAAACACCATATATTTT	CASSVGGGGQGLSSGNTIYF
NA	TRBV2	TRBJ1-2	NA	TGTGCCAGCAGTTTGTTCGGTAACTATGGCTACACCTTC	CASSLFGNYGYTF
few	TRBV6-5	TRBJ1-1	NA	TGTGCCAGCAGTTCCCTAGGTGTGACTGAAGCTTTCTTT	CASSSLGVTEAFF
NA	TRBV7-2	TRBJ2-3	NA	TGTGCCAGCAGTCTAGGTGGGGCGGGGCCTAGCACAGATACGCAGTATTTT	CASSLGGAGPSTDTQYF
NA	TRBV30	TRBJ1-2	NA	TGTGCCTGGGGAGGTATAGGGCGAGTAGCTAACTATGGCTACACCTTC	CAWGGIGRVANYGYTF
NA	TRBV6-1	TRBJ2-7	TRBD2	TGTGCCAGCAAAGAGGTTTCGGGAGGGCTCTACGAGCAGTACTTC	CASKEVSGGLYEQYF
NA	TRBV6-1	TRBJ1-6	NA	TGTGCCAGCAGTGAAGCGCGGGGGACACCCCTCCACTTT	CASSEARGTPLHF
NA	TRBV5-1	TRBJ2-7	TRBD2	TGCGCCAGCAGTCTTTTGCTAGCGGGAGCTCAGCCGTCCTACGAGCAGTACTTC	CASSLLLAGAQPSYEQYF
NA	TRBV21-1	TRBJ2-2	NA	TGTGCCAGCAGCAACCTGGGGCAGGGGGGGAACACCGGGGAGCTGTTTTTT	CASSNLGQGGNTGELFF
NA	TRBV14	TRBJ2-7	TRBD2	TGTGCCAGCAGCCAAGATAACCTTGCTAGCGGGAGTTTATACGAGCAGTACTTC	CASSQDNLASGSLYEQYF
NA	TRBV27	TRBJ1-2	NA	TGTGCCAGCTCCGGGTCCTACGGAGGCTACACCTTC	CASSGSYGGYTF
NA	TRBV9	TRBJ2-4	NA	TGTGCCAGCAACGTAGAGGGGATGGAGGGCGGCATTCAGTACTTC	CASNVEGMEGGIQYF
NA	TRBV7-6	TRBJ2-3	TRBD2	TGTGCCAGCAGCTTAGGGACTAGCGGGAGTGGTGCAGATACGCAGTATTTT	CASSLGTSGSGADTQYF
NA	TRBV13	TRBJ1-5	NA	TGTGCCAGCAGCTTAGGACAGAGTAGCAATCAGCCCCAGCATTTT	CASSLGQSSNQPQHF
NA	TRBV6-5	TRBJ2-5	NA	TGTGCCAGCAGTTACTTCCCGGGAGAGACCCAGTACTTC	CASSYFPGETQYF
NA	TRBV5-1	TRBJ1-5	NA	TGCGCCAGCAGTTCCGGGGATAGCAATCAGCCCCAGCATTTT	CASSSGDSNQPQHF
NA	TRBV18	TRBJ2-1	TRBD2	TGTGCCAGCTCACCACGTAAGCGAGCGGGGGAGTACAATGAGCAGTTCTTC	CASSPRKRAGEYNEQFF
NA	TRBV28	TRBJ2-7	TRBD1	TGTGCCAGCAGTCTGGACAGGGTAGGCGAGCAGTACTTC	CASSLDRVGEQYF
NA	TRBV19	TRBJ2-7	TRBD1	TGTGCCAGTAGTATTGGGCAGGGGGTGTACGAGCAGTACTTC	CASSIGQGVYEQYF
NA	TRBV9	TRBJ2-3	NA	TGTGCCAGCAGCGTAGAGGCTAGCGACCTTTTCGGGCGGGGCACAGATACGCAGTATTTT	CASSVEASDLFGRGTDTQYF
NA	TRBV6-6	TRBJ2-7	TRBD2	TGTGCCAGCACCTCAAGGACTAGCGGCTCCTACGAGCAGTACTTC	CASTSRTSGSYEQYF
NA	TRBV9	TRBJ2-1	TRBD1	TGTGCCAGCTCAGGGAGAGGAAGGGGGCTCGGGGCACACAGTGAGCAGTTCTTC	CASSGRGRGLGAHSEQFF
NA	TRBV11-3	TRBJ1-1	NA	TGTGCCAGCAGCTTAAGGGGGAACACTGAAGCTTTCTTT	CASSLRGNTEAFF
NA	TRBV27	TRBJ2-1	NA	TGTGCCAGCACCGCGTTCCCAGGCAAACGAAAGCAGTTCTTC	CASTAFPGKRKQFF
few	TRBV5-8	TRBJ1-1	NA	TGTGCCAGCAGCTTCTCCGGGGTTGGTGAAGCTTTCTTT	CASSFSGVGEAFF
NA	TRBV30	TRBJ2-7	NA	TGTGCCTGGAGTGTATACCCCCCGACAGCTCCTCTAGAGCAGTACTTC	CAWSVYPPTAPLEQYF
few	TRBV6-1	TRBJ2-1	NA	TGTGCCAGCAGTGAAGTATTAAGAGGGGGGGGCTACAATGAGCAGTTCTTC	CASSEVLRGGGYNEQFF
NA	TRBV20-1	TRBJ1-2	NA	TGCAGTGCCAGACAGGTATATGGCTACACCTTC	CSARQVYGYTF